This T cell receptor (beta chain) was captured in a study of cytomegalovirus exposure and HLA in healthy donors. The PCR was carried out with 60 Vbeta primers and 13 Jbeta primers. The repertoire was sequenced with immunoSEQ multiplex PCR; TCRdb's copy has only in-frame clones and lacks some. The sample holds under 200,000 clones, 75% to 90% seen once. A remark on this clone: Its antigen is not identified.

Findings and limits, study-wide: The authors later found TCR association rates varying by HLA locus, with DRB1 most and HLA-C fewest. A later analysis showed that HLA-associated TCR beta chains had undergone more clonal expansion than equally common others.

The sequencing sample was made of PBMCs. This clonotype was obtained from a male donor in good health and CMV-seropositive.

CDR3 protein: CASSYGREQGRFF. The CDR3 nucleotides are TGTGCCAGCTCATACGGGAGGGAGCAGGGACGGTTCTTC. The chain combines TRBV18 with TRBJ2-1; 8 bases line up with TRBD2. The CDR3 loop spans 13 amino acids. With V trimmed by 5 bases and J by 15 bases, 12 bases remained unmatched. CDR1 is KGHSH, CDR2 LQKENI, per germline.